This T cell receptor beta chain was identified during a study of control samples from healthy donors and cancer patients. The CDR3 loop spans 12 amino acids. Trimming removed 3 bases at V and 6 bases at J, with 8 bases between. CDR1 is LGHDT and CDR2 is YNNKEL in the germline V gene (reference sequence). Sequenced by immunoSEQ multiplex PCR; TCRdb stores in-frame clones only, minus some. The sample contains about 130,000 clones, about 90% of which appear only once. The genes are TRBV3-1 (or the pseudogene TRBV3-2) and TRBJ1-2; D unclear. The material sequenced was blood. The source is a man in his late teens or twenties in good health. DNA of the CDR3: TGTGCCAGCAGCCACGGCCTTGATGGCTACACCTTC. Its protein is CASSHGLDGYTF.